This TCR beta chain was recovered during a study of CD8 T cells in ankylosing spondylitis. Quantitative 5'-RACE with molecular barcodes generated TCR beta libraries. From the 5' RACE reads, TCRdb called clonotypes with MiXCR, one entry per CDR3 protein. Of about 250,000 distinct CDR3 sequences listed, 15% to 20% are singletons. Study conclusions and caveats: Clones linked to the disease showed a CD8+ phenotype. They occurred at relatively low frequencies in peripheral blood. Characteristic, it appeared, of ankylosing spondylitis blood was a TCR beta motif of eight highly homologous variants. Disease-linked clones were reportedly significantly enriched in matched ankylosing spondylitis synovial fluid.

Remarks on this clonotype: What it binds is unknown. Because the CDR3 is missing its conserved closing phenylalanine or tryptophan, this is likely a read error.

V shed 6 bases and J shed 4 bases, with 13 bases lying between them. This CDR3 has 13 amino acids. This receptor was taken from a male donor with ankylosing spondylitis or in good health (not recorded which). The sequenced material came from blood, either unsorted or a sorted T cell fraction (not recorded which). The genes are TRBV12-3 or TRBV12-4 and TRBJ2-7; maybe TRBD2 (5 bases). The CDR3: CASRSGEEYEQYY. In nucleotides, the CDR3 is TGTGCCAGCAGAAGCGGAGAGGAATACGAGCAGTACTAC.